This T cell receptor (beta chain) stems from a study of human T cells and chemical hapten exposure. Study-level results: As the donors had alopecia, their immune response may differ from healthy people's. Clustering by CDR3 similarity yielded significantly more large clusters from expanded TCRs than controls.

TCRdb used MiXCR to reprocess the RACE reads, holding one entry per CDR3 protein. This sample has about 350,000 distinct CDR3 sequences, with 4.5% to 7% found just once. This clonotype has just a few counts. Its antigen is still unknown. The time point: pre-sensitization, week 0. Treatment: therapeutic diphenylcyclopropenone sensitization with weekly scalp DPC. Trimming removed 0 bases from V and 5 bases from J, with 13 bases in between. The CDR3 has 15 amino acids. Germline V gene data show CDR1 as SGHTS and CDR2 as YDEGEE. This chain links TRBV5-8 with TRBJ2-3; D is unclear. The receptor's source is a woman younger than 30 with alopecia areata. Some clones in this sample may be carry-over from other donors' samples. Sequencing was performed on whole blood, taken in connection with sensitization to the hapten diphenylcyclopropenone (DPC). CDR3 loop: CASSLVPRVEDTQYF. The CDR3 bases are TGTGCCAGCAGCTTGGTACCCCGGGTGGAAGATACGCAGTATTTT.